A single sample is the source of the 2 T cell receptor beta chains below, sequenced in a study of control samples from healthy donors and cancer patients. The assay was immunoSEQ multiplex PCR, and TCRdb's table has in-frame clones only and misses some. The repertoire holds about 170,000 clones, with about 90% as singletons. The source material was blood. Receptor source: a man aged 30 to 45 in good health.

In this sample, this clone turned up once. J is TRBJ2-3 and V is TRBV3-1 (or the pseudogene TRBV3-2); D is unresolved. CDR1 is LGHDT, CDR2 YNNKEL, per germline (reference sequence). This CDR3 has 15 amino acids. V lost 4 bases and J lost 2, with 13 bases in between. The CDR3 loop is CASSPGETYTDTQYF. CDR3 sequence (DNA): TGTGCCAGCAGCCCAGGCGAGACCTACACAGATACGCAGTATTTT.

The gene calls are TRBV29-1 and TRBJ2-2; D may match TRBD1 or TRBD2 (5 bases each). The germline V and J ends were trimmed by 5 bases and 0 bases, with 22 bases remaining between them. In germline, CDR1 is SQVTM, CDR2 ANQGSEA. This CDR3 contains 18 residues. This CDR3 reads CSVFSRDPGLANTGELFF. Written as DNA, the CDR3 is TGCAGCGTTTTCTCACGGGACCCTGGATTGGCGAACACCGGGGAGCTGTTTTTT.